Each of the 23 T cell receptor beta chains below was sequenced from the same sample in a study of blood T cell repertoires in COVID-19. Produced via immunoSEQ multiplex PCR; TCRdb's table is partial and in-frame only. The sample consists of 310,000 or so clones, about 87% of them appearing once. The source material was peripheral blood. The source of these receptors is a man between 65 and 80 years old with acute or convalescent COVID-19.

The genes are TRBV7-9 and TRBJ2-3; D is possibly TRBD2 (7 bases). The V end lost 11 bases, the J end lost 3 bases, and 21 bases lay between the germline ends. The CDR3 sequence is 15 residues long. CDR1 and CDR2 from the germline V gene are SEHNR and FQNEAQ (reference sequence). The CDR3 DNA follows: TGTGCCGCGGCGGCGGGGGCGTTTAGGACAGATACGCAGTATTTT. It is translated as CAAAAGAFRTDTQYF. Filled out from reference TRBV7-9 and TRBJ2-3, the complete variable domain reads DTGVSQNPRHKITKRGQNVTFRCDPISEHNRLYWYRQTLGQGPEFLTYFQNEAQLEKSRLLSDRFSAERPKGSFSTLEIQRTEQGDSAMYLCAAAAGAFRTDTQYFGPGTRLTVL.

This clone was recorded once. The chain joins TRBV25-1 to TRBJ1-3; 8 bases match TRBD1. There are 16 residues in the CDR3. The V and J ends lost 4 bases and 6 bases, in that order; junction bases with no gene match: 11. The germline V gene has CDR1 MGHDK and CDR2 SYGVNS. In DNA form, the CDR3 reads TGTGCCAGCAGTGCGAACCCGGGACAGGAGGAAAACACCATATATTTT. Its translation is CASSANPGQEENTIYF.

In its sample, this clone was seen many times. The chain has TRBV28 and TRBJ1-6; D call uncertain. Germline V gene lookup returns CDR1 MDHEN and CDR2 SYDVKM. This CDR3 is 14 amino acids long. Trimming removed 3 bases at V and 9 bases at J, with 12 bases between. CDR3 bases: TGTGCCAGCAGTTTTGTAAGGGCGGGTTCACCCCTCCACTTT. Translation: CASSFVRAGSPLHF.

The chain is built from TRBV19 and TRBJ2-1; TRBD2 might be the D (6 bases). The germline V gene encodes CDR1 LNHDA and CDR2 SQIVND (reference sequence). Deletions cut 6 bases from V and 0 bases from J, with 12 bases between. The CDR3 is made up of 15 amino acids. CDR3 coding DNA: TGTGCCAGTAGGGAGGGCCACAGCTCCTACAATGAGCAGTTCTTC. Protein product: CASREGHSSYNEQFF.

J is TRBJ1-3 and V is TRBV19; D call uncertain. V gave up 5 bases and J gave up 1 base, with 9 bases separating them. CDR1 LNHDA and CDR2 SQIVND come from the germline V gene (reference sequence). This CDR3 region has 14 residues. In DNA, the CDR3 is TGTGCCAGTAGTGCCGGACTATCTGGAAACACCATATATTTT. Protein sequence: CASSAGLSGNTIYF.

The gene calls are TRBV7-9 and TRBJ1-1; D possibly corresponds to TRBD1 (6 bases). The CDR3 totals 15 residues. The V end was cut by 5 bases, the J end by 0 bases, with 13 bases between. Germline-derived CDR1 and CDR2 are SEHNR and FQNEAQ (reference sequence). Here the CDR3 DNA reads TGTGCCAGCAGCATTCAGGGGCTCTTGAACACTGAAGCTTTCTTT. Its translation: CASSIQGLLNTEAFF.

The chain couples TRBV4-3 to TRBJ1-4; the D is unclear. Germline CDR1 reads LGHNA; CDR2 reads YSLEER. V gave up 0 bases and J gave up 4 bases, with 12 bases separating them. The length of the CDR3 is 16 residues. The CDR3 DNA follows: TGCGCCAGCAGCCAAGAAGGACTGGGATATAATGAAAAACTGTTTTTT. This translates into CASSQEGLGYNEKLFF.

The chain combines TRBV5-4 with TRBJ1-2, with 7 bases fitting TRBD1. The CDR3 extends over 15 amino acids. CDR1 SGHNT and CDR2 YYREEE come from the germline V gene (reference sequence). Trimming took 6 bases from V and 7 from J; bases not matched to a gene: 15. The CDR3 coding sequence is TGTGCCAGCAACCTGAAACAGACAGGGTTTGGTGGCTACACCTTC. This codes for CASNLKQTGFGGYTF.

This rearrangement joins TRBV6-5 to TRBJ1-1, with TRBD1 as a possible D gene (6 bases). The CDR3 sequence is 14 residues long. Germline lookup yields CDR1 MNHEY and CDR2 SVGAGI. V was pared by 7 bases and J by 7 bases, with 19 bases between. This CDR3 is CASISGAGGGEAFF. The CDR3 coding sequence is TGTGCCAGCATAAGTGGGGCGGGAGGGGGTGAAGCTTTCTTT.

This sequence joins TRBV10-1 and TRBJ1-6; D is undetermined. This CDR3 region has 14 residues. Germline V gene data show CDR1 as WNHNN and CDR2 as SYGVQD (reference sequence). The germline V and J ends were trimmed by 7 bases and 7 bases, with 14 bases remaining between them. CDR3 sequence (DNA): TGCGCCAGCAAGGGCGGGTCGTCGAATTCACCCCTCCACTTT. Amino acid sequence: CASKGGSSNSPLHF.

There are a few counts of this clone. The chain joins TRBV18 to TRBJ1-2; possible D gene TRBD1, 5 bases. CDR3 length: 14 residues. Germline V gene sequence: CDR1 KGHSH, CDR2 LQKENI. V lost 3 bases, J lost 6 bases, and 14 bases lay in between. In DNA, the CDR3 is TGTGCCAGCTCACCCATCCAGGGTATGGATGGCTACACCTTC. This codes for CASSPIQGMDGYTF.

V is TRBV9 and J is TRBJ1-4; TRBD1 aligns across 7 bases. V lost 4 bases and J lost 2; bases outside the gene matches: 5. The CDR3 contains 15 residues. Germline V gene data show CDR1 as SGDLS and CDR2 as YYNGEE. The CDR3 region has the DNA TGTGCCAGCAGCCCGACACAGGGGACTAATGAAAAACTGTTTTTT. Translating gives CASSPTQGTNEKLFF.

The chain's CDR3 is CASGSPQIVSNQPQHF. CDR3 bases: TGTGCTAGTGGTTCCCCGCAGATCGTTAGCAATCAGCCCCAGCATTTT. This rearrangement joins TRBV12-5 to TRBJ1-5; no definite D call. Germline V gives CDR1 LGHNT, CDR2 FRNRAP. The V end lost 4 bases, the J end lost 0 bases, and 13 bases lay between the germline ends. CDR3 size: 16 residues.

The CDR3 DNA follows: TGTGCCAGCTCACCTACAGTAGGCAATGAGCAGTTCTTC. It specifies CASSPTVGNEQFF. The chain links TRBV18 to TRBJ2-1; no clear D. CDR3 length equals 13 residues. V lost 3 bases and J 6 bases, leaving 9 bases between the germline ends. The germline CDR1 and CDR2 sequences are KGHSH and LQKENI. Drawing the rest from reference TRBV18 and TRBJ2-1, the complete variable domain is NAGVMQNPRHLVRRRGQEARLRCSPMKGHSHVYWYRQLPEEGLKFMVYLQKENIIDESGMPKERFSAEFPKEGPSILRIQQVVRGDSAAYFCASSPTVGNEQFFGPGTRLTVL.

A few counts support this clone. The chain recombines TRBV9 with TRBJ2-1, with D possibly matching TRBD2 (5 bases). In germline, CDR1 is SGDLS, CDR2 YYNGEE. There are 15 residues in the CDR3. The V end lost 0 bases, the J end lost 11 bases, and 18 bases lay between the germline ends. The CDR3 is CASSVGGLRGSKQFF. The CDR3 coding sequence is TGTGCCAGCAGCGTAGGAGGACTGCGTGGATCAAAGCAGTTCTTC.

The chain joins TRBV19 to TRBJ2-1, with 8 bases matching TRBD2. V lost 3 bases to trimming and J lost 8 bases; unmatched junction nucleotides: 15. The CDR3 length is 17 residues. In germline, CDR1 is LNHDA, CDR2 SQIVND (reference sequence). The CDR3, as DNA: TGTGCCAGTAGTATGTTGGTAGCGGGGTCCCGGTTCTATGAGCAGTTCTTC. Its translation: CASSMLVAGSRFYEQFF.

The V call is TRBV4-3, the J call TRBJ2-3, with 7 bases lining up with TRBD2. CDR1 is LGHNA and CDR2 is YSLEER in the germline V gene. The V and J ends lost 3 bases and 4 bases, in that order; junction bases with no gene match: 10. CDR3 length: 16 residues. CDR3 sequence reads: CASSQSTSVGPDTQYF. The CDR3 nucleotides read TGCGCCAGCAGCCAGTCTACTAGCGTGGGGCCAGATACGCAGTATTTT.

J is TRBJ2-3 and V is TRBV30, with TRBD2 matching over 7 bases. CDR1 and CDR2 from the germline V gene are GTSNPN and SVGIG (reference sequence). Unmatched junction bases numbered 8, after V lost 4 bases and J lost 1 base. This CDR3 comprises 15 residues. CDR3 protein: CAWTPGLAGTDTQYF. CDR3 coding DNA: TGTGCCTGGACCCCCGGCCTAGCGGGCACAGATACGCAGTATTTT.

The chain couples TRBV29-1 to TRBJ1-2, with 11 bases identical to TRBD1. Germline V gene sequence: CDR1 SQVTM, CDR2 ANQGSEA. The CDR3 covers 13 residues. The V segment lost 8 bases and the J segment 7 bases; nucleotides outside the gene matches: 9. This CDR3 is CSTLGQGEGGYTF. In DNA, the CDR3 is TGCAGCACGCTGGGACAGGGGGAGGGTGGCTACACCTTC.

CDR3: CASSQVASWASGGYTF. In DNA form, the CDR3 reads TGCGCCAGCAGCCAAGTGGCTTCGTGGGCCAGTGGGGGCTACACCTTC. V gene TRBV4-3 combines with J gene TRBJ1-2; D not resolved. CDR3 length: 16 residues. Germline V gives CDR1 LGHNA, CDR2 YSLEER. Deletions cut 1 base from V and 8 bases from J, with 20 bases between.

The rearrangement joins TRBV3-1 (or the pseudogene TRBV3-2) to TRBJ2-5; TRBD2 agrees at 8 bases. V lost 0 bases and J lost 4; bases outside the gene matches: 4. The CDR3 consists of 15 residues. The germline gives CDR1 LGHDT, CDR2 YNNKEL (reference sequence). This chain's CDR3 is CASSQEGLAGETQYF. The CDR3, as DNA: TGTGCCAGCAGCCAAGAAGGCCTAGCGGGAGAGACCCAGTACTTC.

This clone has only a few counts. The J gene is TRBJ1-4, the V gene TRBV4-3; TRBD1 matches 7 bases. Germline V gene data show CDR1 as LGHNA and CDR2 as YSLEER. The junction had 8 bases not matched to a gene; V was cut back by 3 bases and J by 4 bases. The CDR3 loop spans 16 amino acids. The CDR3 coding sequence is TGCGCCAGCAGCCAGGAAGACAGGGTTAATAATGAAAAACTGTTTTTT. It codes for CASSQEDRVNNEKLFF.

The chain links TRBV7-6 to TRBJ2-3; 7 bases match TRBD2. CDR3 length: 17 amino acids. CDR1 SGHVS and CDR2 FNYEAQ come from the germline V gene. J was trimmed by 1 base and V by 6 bases; bases with no gene match: 13. The DNA for the CDR3 is TGTGCCAGCAGTTCCCGATCGACTGCGGGAGGCACAGATACGCAGTATTTT. It yields the protein CASSSRSTAGGTDTQYF.